What follows describes a single T cell receptor beta chain. Its antigen is not yet known. CDR1 DFQATT and CDR2 SNEGSKA were looked up in the germline V gene (reference sequence). The CDR3 numbers 15 residues from cysteine through phenylalanine. The nucleotide record is missing. These data belong to a study of T cells expressing NK-cell markers (dated by TCRdb to 2019 to 2021). Notes on the research overall: TCR beta-chain repertoires were profiled in sorted CD3+CD56+NKG2C+, CD3+CD56+NKG2C- and CD3+CD56-NKG2C+ T-cell subsets from fewer than 10 donors. The eight sequenced donors were randomly selected healthy volunteers, three men and five women. Among the eight sequenced donors, seven were HCMV-seropositive and one was HCMV-seronegative. Libraries were sequenced as 2 x 150 bp reads on Illumina HiSeq 2000/2500, MiSeq or NextSeq. Study-level results and caveats: Whether the expanded NKG2C-expressing T cell clones were specific for HCMV antigens was left unclear. Those dominant clonotypes were again the most abundant among CD3+CD56-NKG2C+ cells in a few donors, at roughly 25-60.1%. In about 6 donors, the dominant CD3+CD56+NKG2C+ clonotypes were found to rank among the top 10 CD8+ clonotypes and to make up roughly 1.0-7.5% of CD8+ T cells.

Sequencing relied on an Illumina HiSeq 2000. The TCR beta cDNA libraries were made using 5'RACE template switching, a step that added both a universal primer site and unique molecular identifiers. cDNA synthesis was primed from the TCR beta constant segment and was followed by two successive PCR amplification steps. The authors processed their data as follows. MIGEC handled demultiplexing of the reads and grouping by UMI, while MiTCR was used to assemble and quantify clonotypes. To exclude erroneous sequences, any TCR cDNA sequence not supported by at least two reads was discarded. Downstream repertoire analysis used the tcR package, and clonotypes were matched across fractions by CDR3 nucleotide sequence plus V segment. VDJmatch was used to annotate antigen specificity against VDJdb, with one amino acid substitution in CDR3 allowed. The reads went through TCRdb reprocessing, and each CDR3 protein sequence gets one entry with no DNA. Here the V and J calls rest on TCRdb's processing, not on the authors' analysis. The table for this sample lists under 200,000 distinct CDR3 sequences. The ten largest clonotypes hold 15% to 20% of the sample.

HCMV-specific IgG was detected in serum with a commercial ELISA kit to determine HCMV serostatus. Ficoll density gradient centrifugation was used to isolate peripheral blood mononuclear cells from blood. The sequence was collected from a woman between 18 and 70 years old in good health. The chain joins TRBV20-1 to TRBJ2-2. The sample consisted of blood T cells: a sorted CD56 or NKG2C T cell subset, CD4+ or CD8+ T cells, or bulk PBMC T cells (not recorded which). This receptor carries the CDR3 CSARDVRRNTGELFF.